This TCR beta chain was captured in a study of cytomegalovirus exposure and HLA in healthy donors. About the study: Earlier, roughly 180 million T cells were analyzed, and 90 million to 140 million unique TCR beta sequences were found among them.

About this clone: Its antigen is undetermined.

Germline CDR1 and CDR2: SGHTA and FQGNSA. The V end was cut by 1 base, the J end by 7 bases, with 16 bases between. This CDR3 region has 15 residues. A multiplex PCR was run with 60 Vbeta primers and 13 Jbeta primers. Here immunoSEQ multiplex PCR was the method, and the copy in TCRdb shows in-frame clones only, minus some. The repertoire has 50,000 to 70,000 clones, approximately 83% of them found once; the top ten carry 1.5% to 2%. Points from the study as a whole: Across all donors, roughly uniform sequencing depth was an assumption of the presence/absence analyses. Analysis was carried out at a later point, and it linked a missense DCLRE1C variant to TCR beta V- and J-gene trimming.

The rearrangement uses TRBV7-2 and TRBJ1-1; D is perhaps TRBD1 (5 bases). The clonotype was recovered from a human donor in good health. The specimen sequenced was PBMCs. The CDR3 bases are TGTGCCAGCAGCTTAGGACCTATATGGGGGGTTGAAGCTTTCTTT. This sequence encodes CASSLGPIWGVEAFF.